The rows below give T cell receptor beta chains drawn from one sample of a study of cytomegalovirus exposure and HLA in healthy donors. Clones were read by immunoSEQ multiplex PCR, and TCRdb kept only the in-frame ones, dropping some. The sample contains 200,000 or so clones, approximately 80% of which appear only once. Sample: PBMCs. These TCRs come from a girl between 10 and 17 years old in good health and CMV-seronegative. Both conserved end residues are part of each CDR3. Fields, in order: CDR3 protein, D gene, J gene, V gene. A D gene is named only where the DNA matches it firmly.

CDR3aa: CASKMGLGRNEQFF
d_gene: TRBD2
j_gene: TRBJ2-1
v_gene: TRBV19

CDR3aa: CASSAKLAGGPRNEQFF
d_gene: TRBD2
j_gene: TRBJ2-1
v_gene: TRBV9

CDR3aa: CASSRTSGRRNEQFF
d_gene: TRBD2
j_gene: TRBJ2-1
v_gene: TRBV27

CDR3aa: CASSSSLAVMFF
d_gene: -
j_gene: TRBJ2-1
v_gene: TRBV28

CDR3aa: CASRQGSYEQYF
d_gene: -
j_gene: -
v_gene: TRBV6-1

CDR3aa: CASSFTSGRRSSYNEQFF
d_gene: TRBD2
j_gene: TRBJ2-1
v_gene: TRBV5-6

CDR3aa: CASSSSTGGSGEAFF
d_gene: TRBD1
j_gene: TRBJ1-1
v_gene: TRBV11-2

CDR3aa: CASSPGGPGNTIYF
d_gene: -
j_gene: TRBJ1-3
v_gene: TRBV18

CDR3aa: CASSQDQGSGSIYNEQFF
d_gene: TRBD2
j_gene: TRBJ2-1
v_gene: TRBV4-1

CDR3aa: CAWSASTSGYWQTEAFF
d_gene: -
j_gene: TRBJ1-1
v_gene: TRBV30

CDR3aa: CASSQQWMGSYEQYF
d_gene: -
j_gene: TRBJ2-7
v_gene: TRBV27

CDR3aa: CASSLADRLFYEQYF
d_gene: -
j_gene: TRBJ2-7
v_gene: TRBV7-9

CDR3aa: CASSKQTGSGANVLTF
d_gene: -
j_gene: TRBJ2-6
v_gene: TRBV5-1

CDR3aa: CASRSGTAVNNEQFF
d_gene: TRBD1
j_gene: TRBJ2-1
v_gene: TRBV9

CDR3aa: CASSPTGYQETQYF
d_gene: -
j_gene: TRBJ2-5
v_gene: TRBV18

CDR3aa: CASSLAGSTDTQYF
d_gene: -
j_gene: TRBJ2-3
v_gene: TRBV5-4

CDR3aa: CAWSYGRVNTGELFF
d_gene: -
j_gene: TRBJ2-2
v_gene: TRBV30

CDR3aa: CASSVTQDRVQPQHF
d_gene: TRBD1
j_gene: TRBJ1-5
v_gene: TRBV19

CDR3aa: CASKQGGLTDETQYF
d_gene: -
j_gene: TRBJ2-5
v_gene: TRBV5-1

CDR3aa: CASSPTGWDGTGELFF
d_gene: TRBD1
j_gene: TRBJ2-2
v_gene: TRBV23-1

CDR3aa: CASSSPGTNKYGYTF
d_gene: -
j_gene: TRBJ1-2
v_gene: TRBV28

CDR3aa: CASRRDTGELFF
d_gene: -
j_gene: TRBJ2-2
v_gene: TRBV19

CDR3aa: CASSVLGGSRETQYF
d_gene: TRBD1
j_gene: TRBJ2-5
v_gene: TRBV9

CDR3aa: CASSSTGGNEQYF
d_gene: TRBD1
j_gene: TRBJ2-7
v_gene: TRBV7-6

CDR3aa: CASSLVRGLDNEQFF
d_gene: -
j_gene: TRBJ2-1
v_gene: TRBV11-2

CDR3aa: CASRPDRVNEKLFF
d_gene: -
j_gene: TRBJ1-4
v_gene: TRBV5-1

CDR3aa: CASTRNRVTGNTIYF
d_gene: -
j_gene: TRBJ1-3
v_gene: TRBV13

CDR3aa: CASSSGRGRDTEAFF
d_gene: -
j_gene: TRBJ1-1
v_gene: TRBV5-1